A single sample gave rise to the 8 T cell receptor beta chains below, sequenced in a study of cytomegalovirus exposure and HLA in healthy donors. PCR involved 60 Vbeta and 13 Jbeta primers. Produced via immunoSEQ multiplex PCR; TCRdb's table is partial and in-frame only. The sample carries about 100,000 clones, around 80% recorded once. The specimen was PBMCs. The origin of the receptors is a man aged 25 to 40 in good health and CMV-seropositive.

V and J are TRBV9 and TRBJ2-1; D is perhaps TRBD2 (7 bases). Germline values: CDR1 SGDLS, CDR2 YYNGEE. The CDR3 runs 15 residues. Trimming removed 0 bases from V and 5 bases from J, with 12 bases in between. CDR3 residues: CASSVAGGQHNEQFF. The DNA of the CDR3 is TGTGCCAGCAGCGTAGCGGGGGGCCAACACAATGAGCAGTTCTTC.

This clone was found once. The V and J genes are TRBV5-1 and TRBJ2-7; D not resolved. The V end lost 2 bases, the J end lost 2 bases, and 8 bases lay between the germline ends. Germline CDR1 is SGHRS and CDR2 is YFSETQ. The CDR3 has 13 residues. The CDR3 sequence is CASSFTFPYEQYF. CDR3 coding DNA: TGCGCCAGCAGCTTTACATTTCCCTACGAGCAGTACTTC.

V usage is TRBV7-9 and J usage is TRBJ2-3, with D possibly TRBD1 on 5 matching bases. Deletions cut 3 bases from V and 2 bases from J, with 21 bases between. Germline V gene data show CDR1 as SEHNR and CDR2 as FQNEAQ (reference sequence). The CDR3 runs 18 residues. The CDR3 nucleotides read TGTGCCAGCAGCTTGACGACCGAAGCTAAGGGGCTCACAGATACGCAGTATTTT. It yields the protein CASSLTTEAKGLTDTQYF. The complete variable domain, with remaining parts taken from reference TRBV7-9 and TRBJ2-3, reads DTGVSQNPRHKITKRGQNVTFRCDPISEHNRLYWYRQTLGQGPEFLTYFQNEAQLEKSRLLSDRFSAERPKGSFSTLEIQRTEQGDSAMYLCASSLTTEAKGLTDTQYFGPGTRLTVL.

The chain joins TRBV5-5 to TRBJ2-3; 10 nucleotides agree with TRBD2. This CDR3 comprises 14 residues. J gave up 8 bases and V 6 bases, and 9 bases lay outside the gene matches. Germline lookup yields CDR1 SGHKS and CDR2 YYEKEE (reference sequence). The DNA for the CDR3 is TGTGCCAGCAACCAGCGGGGGGGCCGCGCTACGCAGTATTTT. Its protein product is CASNQRGGRATQYF. Full variable domain (rest looked up from reference TRBV5-5 and TRBJ2-3): DAGVTQSPTHLIKTRGQQVTLRCSPISGHKSVSWYQQVLGQGPQFIFQYYEKEERGRGNFPDRFSARQFPNYSSELNVNALLLGDSALYLCASNQRGGRATQYFGPGTRLTVL.

The genes are TRBV27 and TRBJ1-1; D not resolved. The germline V gene has CDR1 MNHEY and CDR2 SMNVEV (reference sequence). This CDR3 has 13 residues. The V end was cut by 3 bases, the J end by 1 base, with 6 bases between. In nucleotides, the CDR3 is TGTGCCAGCAGTTTCAACGGGAACACTGAAGCTTTCTTT. Its translation is CASSFNGNTEAFF.

In this sample, this clone turned up a few times. The chain combines TRBV27 with TRBJ1-6; tentatively, D is TRBD1 (6 bases). The V end was cut by 3 bases, the J end by 7 bases, with 10 bases between. The germline V gene has CDR1 MNHEY and CDR2 SMNVEV (reference sequence). CDR3 length equals 14 residues. CDR3 nucleotides: TGTGCCAGCAGTTTCAGCAGGGGCAATTCACCCCTCCACTTT. It encodes CASSFSRGNSPLHF.

The V gene is TRBV10-3, the J gene TRBJ1-1; TRBD1 agrees at 9 bases. This CDR3 comprises 15 residues. Looked up from germline, CDR1 is ENHRY and CDR2 is SYGVKD. J lost 5 bases, V lost 3 bases, and 7 bases had no gene match. This CDR3 reads CAISDSRTGETEAFF. DNA for the CDR3: TGTGCCATCAGTGATTCTAGGACAGGGGAAACTGAAGCTTTCTTT.

V gene TRBV5-1 combines with J gene TRBJ2-7; 7 positions agree with TRBD1. Germline CDR1 SGHRS, CDR2 YFSETQ. The CDR3 runs 13 residues. The junction had 7 bases not matched to a gene; V was cut back by 4 bases and J by 6 bases. Here the CDR3 DNA reads TGCGCCAGCAGCGAGACAGGGTTCTCCGAGCAGTACTTC. Translating it yields CASSETGFSEQYF. Using reference TRBV5-1 and TRBJ2-7 for the parts outside the CDR3, the full variable domain is KAGVTQTPRYLIKTRGQQVTLSCSPISGHRSVSWYQQTPGQGLQFLFEYFSETQRNKGNFPGRFSGRQFSNSRSEMNVSTLELGDSALYLCASSETGFSEQYFGPGTRLTVT.